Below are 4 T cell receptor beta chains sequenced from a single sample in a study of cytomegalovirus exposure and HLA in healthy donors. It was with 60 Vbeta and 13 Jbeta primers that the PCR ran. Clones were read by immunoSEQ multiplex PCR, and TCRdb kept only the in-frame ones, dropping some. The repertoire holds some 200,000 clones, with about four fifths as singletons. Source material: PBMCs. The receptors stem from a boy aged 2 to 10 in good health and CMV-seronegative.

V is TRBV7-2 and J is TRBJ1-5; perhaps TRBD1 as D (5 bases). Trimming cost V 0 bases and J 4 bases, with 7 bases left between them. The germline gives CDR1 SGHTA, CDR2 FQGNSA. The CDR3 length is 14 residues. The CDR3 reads CASSLAGENQPQHF. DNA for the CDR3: TGTGCCAGCAGCTTAGCAGGGGAAAATCAGCCCCAGCATTTT.

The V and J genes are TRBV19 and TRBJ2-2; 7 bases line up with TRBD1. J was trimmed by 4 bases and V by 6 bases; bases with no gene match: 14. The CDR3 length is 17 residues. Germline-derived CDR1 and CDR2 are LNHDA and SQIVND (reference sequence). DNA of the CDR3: TGTGCCAGTAGCCTCACCACGGGGACAGTGGGCACCGGGGAGCTGTTTTTT. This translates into CASSLTTGTVGTGELFF.

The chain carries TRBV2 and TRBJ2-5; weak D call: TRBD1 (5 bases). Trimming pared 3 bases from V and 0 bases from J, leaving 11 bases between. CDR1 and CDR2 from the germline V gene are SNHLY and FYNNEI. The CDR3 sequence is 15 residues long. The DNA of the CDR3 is TGTGCCAGCAGTGACGGTACAGGTTACCAAGAGACCCAGTACTTC. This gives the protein CASSDGTGYQETQYF. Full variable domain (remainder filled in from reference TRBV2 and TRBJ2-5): EPEVTQTPSHQVTQMGQEVILRCVPISNHLYFYWYRQILGQKVEFLVSFYNNEISEKSEIFDDQFSVERPDGSNFTLKIRSTKLEDSAMYFCASSDGTGYQETQYFGPGTRLLVL.

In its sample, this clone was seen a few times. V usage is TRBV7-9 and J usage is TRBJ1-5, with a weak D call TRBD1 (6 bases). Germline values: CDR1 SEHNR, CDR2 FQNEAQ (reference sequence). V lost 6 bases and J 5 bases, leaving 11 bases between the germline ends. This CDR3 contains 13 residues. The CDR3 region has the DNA TGTGCCAGCAGTTCGTCAGGGGATCAGCCCCAGCATTTT. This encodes CASSSSGDQPQHF.